One sample yielded the 6 T cell receptor beta chains listed below, sequenced in a study of OX40 agonist ivuxolimab in advanced cancers. This table comes from immunoSEQ multiplex PCR, and its TCRdb copy is limited to in-frame clones, with some not included. The sample shows around 100,000 clones, roughly 90% of them seen only once. Sequencing used CD4+ or CD8+ T cells sorted from blood, obtained in a trial of the OX40 agonist ivuxolimab. The origin of the receptors is an adult with an advanced solid tumor such as melanoma, head and neck, liver or kidney cancer.

This rearrangement joins TRBV7-2 to TRBJ2-7; TRBD2 matches at 11 bases. CDR3 length equals 16 residues. V trimming: 4 bases; J trimming: 0 bases; junction bases outside the gene matches: 5. CDR1 and CDR2 from the germline V gene are SGHTA and FQGNSA. The CDR3: CASSSPSGRSSYEQYF. The CDR3 nucleotides are TGTGCCAGCAGCTCCCCTAGCGGGAGGAGCTCCTACGAGCAGTACTTC.

In the case of this clone: This same CDR3 is encoded by further DNA sequences in the sample. The chain is built from TRBV7-2 and TRBJ1-5; no clear D. Per germline, CDR1 SGHTA and CDR2 FQGNSA. The germline V and J ends were trimmed by 1 base and 7 bases, with 8 bases remaining between them. The CDR3 extends over 13 amino acids. This chain's CDR3 is CASSLEEGQPQHF. DNA of the CDR3: TGTGCCAGCAGCTTAGAGGAAGGGCAGCCCCAGCATTTT.

This chain connects TRBV5-3 to TRBJ1-2; the D gene is possibly TRBD1 (5 bases). TRBV5-3 is an ORF for which the function is uncertain. Trimming took 2 bases from V and 4 from J, leaving 12 bases between them. The CDR3 extends over 14 amino acids. The DNA for the CDR3 is TGTGCCAGAAGCTTCGAGGACACTGGCTATGGCTACACCTTC. Translation: CARSFEDTGYGYTF.

The J gene is TRBJ2-1, the V gene TRBV7-2, with TRBD2 matching over 7 bases. Germline V gives CDR1 SGHTA, CDR2 FQGNSA. The junction had 12 bases not matched to a gene; V was cut back by 2 bases and J by 8 bases. CDR3 length: 16 residues. The CDR3 spells CASSLIVSSGGDEQFF. The CDR3 DNA reads TGTGCCAGCAGCTTAATCGTATCTAGCGGTGGGGATGAGCAGTTCTTC.

V is TRBV7-9 and J is TRBJ1-4; D uncertain. The ends were cut back, 2 bases at V and 8 bases at J, with 3 bases in the middle. Germline V gives CDR1 SEHNR, CDR2 FQNEAQ (reference sequence). The CDR3 is made up of 11 amino acids. The CDR3 sequence is CASSLTEKLFF. The CDR3 DNA follows: TGTGCCAGCAGCTTAACCGAAAAACTGTTTTTT.

The chain employs TRBV12-5 and TRBJ1-1; tentative D call: TRBD1 (6 bases). The germline V and J ends were trimmed by 1 base and 1 base, with 10 bases remaining between them. The CDR3 sequence is 15 residues long. Per germline, CDR1 LGHNT and CDR2 FRNRAP. In nucleotides, the CDR3 is TGTGCTAGTGGTTTGGCCTCGACAGGGAACACTGAAGCTTTCTTT. Its protein product is CASGLASTGNTEAFF.